The source of this T cell receptor (beta chain) is a study of human T cells and chemical hapten exposure. General study results and limits: PT1 expanded TCR counts and patch test score correlated positively.

The germline CDR1 and CDR2 sequences are SQVTM and ANQGSEA. J gave up 10 bases and V 6 bases, and 8 bases lay outside the gene matches. The CDR3 covers 12 residues. There are a few counts of this clonotype. Its antigen remains unidentified. TCRdb redid the calling of the RACE reads with MiXCR, one entry per CDR3 protein. The repertoire has approximately 260,000 distinct CDR3 sequences, about 9% of them found once; the top ten carry 2.3%. Time point of the sample: pre-sensitization, week 0. The treatment was: therapeutic diphenylcyclopropenone sensitization with weekly scalp DPC. The sequence came from a woman in her forties with alopecia areata. Some clones in this sample may be carry-over from other donors' samples. This chain connects TRBV29-1 to TRBJ2-1; TRBD2 aligns across 8 bases. Sequenced material: whole blood, taken in connection with sensitization to the hapten diphenylcyclopropenone (DPC). The CDR3 reads CSVQPSGQEQFF. Written as DNA, the CDR3 is TGCAGCGTCCAGCCTAGCGGGCAGGAGCAGTTCTTC.